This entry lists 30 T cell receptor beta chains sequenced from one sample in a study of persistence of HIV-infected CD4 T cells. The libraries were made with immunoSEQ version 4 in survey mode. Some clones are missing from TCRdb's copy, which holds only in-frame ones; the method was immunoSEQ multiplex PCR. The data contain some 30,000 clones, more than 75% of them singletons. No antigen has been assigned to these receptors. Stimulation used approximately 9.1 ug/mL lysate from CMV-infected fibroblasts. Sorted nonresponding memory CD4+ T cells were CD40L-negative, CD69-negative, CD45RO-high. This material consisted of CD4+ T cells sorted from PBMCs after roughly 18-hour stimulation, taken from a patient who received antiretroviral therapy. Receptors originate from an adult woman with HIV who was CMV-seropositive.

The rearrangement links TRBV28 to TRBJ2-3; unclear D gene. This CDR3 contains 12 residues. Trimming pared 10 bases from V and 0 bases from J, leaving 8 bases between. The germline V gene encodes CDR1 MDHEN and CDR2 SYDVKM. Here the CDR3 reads CATHGSTDTQYF. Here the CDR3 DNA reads TGTGCCACCCATGGTAGCACAGATACGCAGTATTTT. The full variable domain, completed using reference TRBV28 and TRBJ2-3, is DVKVTQSSRYLVKRTGEKVFLECVQDMDHENMFWYRQDPGLGLRLIYFSYDVKMKEKGDIPEGYSVSREKKERFSLILESASTNQTSMYLCATHGSTDTQYFGPGTRLTVL.

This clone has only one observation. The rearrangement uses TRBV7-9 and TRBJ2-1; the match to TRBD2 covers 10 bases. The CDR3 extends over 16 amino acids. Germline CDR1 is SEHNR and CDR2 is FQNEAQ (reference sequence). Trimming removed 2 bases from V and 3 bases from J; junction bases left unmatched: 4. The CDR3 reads CASSLNEREGYNEQFF. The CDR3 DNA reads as TGTGCCAGCAGCTTAAACGAGCGGGAGGGCTACAATGAGCAGTTCTTC.

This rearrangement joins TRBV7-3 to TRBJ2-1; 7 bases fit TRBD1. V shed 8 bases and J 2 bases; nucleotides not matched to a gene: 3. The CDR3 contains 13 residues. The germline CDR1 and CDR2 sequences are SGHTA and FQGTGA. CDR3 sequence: CASRGGPYNEQFF. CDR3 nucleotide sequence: TGTGCCAGCCGAGGGGGCCCCTACAATGAGCAGTTCTTC.

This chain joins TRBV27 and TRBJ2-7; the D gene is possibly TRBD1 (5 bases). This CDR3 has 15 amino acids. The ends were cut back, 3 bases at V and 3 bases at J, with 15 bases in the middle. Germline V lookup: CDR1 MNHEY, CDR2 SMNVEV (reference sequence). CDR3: CASSFAAGPIYEQYF. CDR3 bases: TGTGCCAGCAGTTTCGCGGCAGGGCCAATCTACGAGCAGTACTTC.

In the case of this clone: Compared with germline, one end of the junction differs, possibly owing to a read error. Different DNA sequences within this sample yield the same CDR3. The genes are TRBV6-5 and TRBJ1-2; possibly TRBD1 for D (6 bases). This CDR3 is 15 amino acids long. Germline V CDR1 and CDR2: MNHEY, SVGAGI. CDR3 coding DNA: TGTGCCAGCAGTTACCAGGCAGGGGCCGGCTATGGCTACACCTTT. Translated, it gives CASSYQAGAGYGYTF.

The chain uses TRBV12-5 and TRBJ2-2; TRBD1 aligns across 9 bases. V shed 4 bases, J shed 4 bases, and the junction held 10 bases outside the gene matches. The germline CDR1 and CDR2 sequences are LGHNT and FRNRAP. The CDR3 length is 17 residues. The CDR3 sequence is CASGSEGTGLGTGELFF. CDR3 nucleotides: TGTGCTAGTGGTTCGGAGGGGACAGGGCTCGGCACCGGGGAGCTGTTTTTT.

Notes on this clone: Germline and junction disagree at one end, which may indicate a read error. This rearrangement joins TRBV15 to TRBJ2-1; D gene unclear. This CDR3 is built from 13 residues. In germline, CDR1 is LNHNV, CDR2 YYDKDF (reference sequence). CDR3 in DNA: TGTGCCACCAGCGGAGACTCATTTTATGAGCAGTTCTTC. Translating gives CATSGDSFYEQFF.

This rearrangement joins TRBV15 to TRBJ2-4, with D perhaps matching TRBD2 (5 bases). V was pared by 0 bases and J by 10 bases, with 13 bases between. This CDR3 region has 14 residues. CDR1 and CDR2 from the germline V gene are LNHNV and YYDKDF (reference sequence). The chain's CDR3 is CATSRESGLDIQYF. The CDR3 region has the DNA TGTGCCACCAGCAGAGAAAGCGGACTCGATATTCAGTACTTC.

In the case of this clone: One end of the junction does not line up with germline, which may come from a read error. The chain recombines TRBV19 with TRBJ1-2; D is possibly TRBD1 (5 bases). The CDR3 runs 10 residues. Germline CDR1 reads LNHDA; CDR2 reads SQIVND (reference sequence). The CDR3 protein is CASSNRFTSF. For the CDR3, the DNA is TGTGCCAGTAGTAACAGGTTTACCTCCTTC.

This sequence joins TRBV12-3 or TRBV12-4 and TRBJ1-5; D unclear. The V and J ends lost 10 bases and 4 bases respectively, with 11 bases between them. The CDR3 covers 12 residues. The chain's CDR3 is CATASLNQPQHF. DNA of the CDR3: TGTGCCACCGCGAGTTTGAATCAGCCCCAGCATTTT.

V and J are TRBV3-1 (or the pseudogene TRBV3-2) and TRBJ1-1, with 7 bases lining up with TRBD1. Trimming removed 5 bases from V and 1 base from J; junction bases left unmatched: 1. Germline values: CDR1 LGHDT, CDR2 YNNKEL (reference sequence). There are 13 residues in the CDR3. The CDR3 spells CASSSGGNTEAFF. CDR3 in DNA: TGTGCCAGCAGCTCAGGGGGGAACACTGAAGCTTTCTTT.

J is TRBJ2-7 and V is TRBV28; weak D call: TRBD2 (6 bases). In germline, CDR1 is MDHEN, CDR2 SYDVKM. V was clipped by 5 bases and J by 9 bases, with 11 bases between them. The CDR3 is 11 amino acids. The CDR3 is CASSLGGPQYF. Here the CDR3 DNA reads TGTGCCAGCAGTCTCGGGGGACCGCAGTACTTC.

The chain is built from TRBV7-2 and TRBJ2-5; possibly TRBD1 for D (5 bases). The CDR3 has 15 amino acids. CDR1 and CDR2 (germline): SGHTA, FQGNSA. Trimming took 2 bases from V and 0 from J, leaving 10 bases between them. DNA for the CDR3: TGTGCCAGCAGCTTAAGGGGCGGATACCAAGAGACCCAGTACTTC. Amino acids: CASSLRGGYQETQYF.

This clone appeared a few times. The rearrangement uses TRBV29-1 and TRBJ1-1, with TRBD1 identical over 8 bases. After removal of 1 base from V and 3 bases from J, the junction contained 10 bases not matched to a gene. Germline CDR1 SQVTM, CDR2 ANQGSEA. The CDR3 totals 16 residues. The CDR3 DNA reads TGCAGCGTTGAAGGTTGGACAGGGCTTGCGGACACTGAAGCTTTCTTT. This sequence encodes CSVEGWTGLADTEAFF.

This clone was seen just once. CDR3 in amino acids: CASSLGQGLKGGTDTQYF. CDR3 bases: TGTGCCAGCAGCTTAGGACAGGGGCTGAAGGGGGGCACAGATACGCAGTATTTT. V gene TRBV7-9 combines with J gene TRBJ2-3; 8 bases match TRBD1. The CDR3 spans 18 residues. The V segment lost 1 base and the J segment 1 base; nucleotides outside the gene matches: 10. In germline, CDR1 is SEHNR, CDR2 FQNEAQ (reference sequence).

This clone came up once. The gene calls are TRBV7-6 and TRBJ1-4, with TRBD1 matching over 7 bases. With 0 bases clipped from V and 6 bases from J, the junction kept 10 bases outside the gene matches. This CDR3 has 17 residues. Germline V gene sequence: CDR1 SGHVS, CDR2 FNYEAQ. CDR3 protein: CASSLARQGMDHEKLFF. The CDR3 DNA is TGTGCCAGCAGCTTAGCCCGACAGGGCATGGATCATGAAAAACTGTTTTTT.

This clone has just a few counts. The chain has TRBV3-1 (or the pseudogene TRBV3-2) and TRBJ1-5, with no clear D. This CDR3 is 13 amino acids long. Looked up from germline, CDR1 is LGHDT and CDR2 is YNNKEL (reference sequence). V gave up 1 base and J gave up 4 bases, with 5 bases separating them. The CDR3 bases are TGTGCCAGCAGCCAAGCGGGGAATCAGCCCCAGCATTTT. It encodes CASSQAGNQPQHF.

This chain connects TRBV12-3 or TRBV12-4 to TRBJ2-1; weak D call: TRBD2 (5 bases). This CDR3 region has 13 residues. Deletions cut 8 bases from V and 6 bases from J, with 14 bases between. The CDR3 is CASWETRCNEQFF. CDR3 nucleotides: TGTGCCAGCTGGGAGACTCGCTGCAATGAGCAGTTCTTC.

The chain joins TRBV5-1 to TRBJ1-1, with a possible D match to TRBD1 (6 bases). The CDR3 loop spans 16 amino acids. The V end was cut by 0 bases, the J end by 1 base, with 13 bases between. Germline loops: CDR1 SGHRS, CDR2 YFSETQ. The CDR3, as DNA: TGCGCCAGCAGCTTGGTAGGTGGGGGCTCGAACACTGAAGCTTTCTTT. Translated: CASSLVGGGSNTEAFF.

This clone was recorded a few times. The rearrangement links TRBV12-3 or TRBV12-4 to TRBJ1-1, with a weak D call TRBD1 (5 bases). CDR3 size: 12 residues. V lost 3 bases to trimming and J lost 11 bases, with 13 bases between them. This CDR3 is CASSFGARVAFF. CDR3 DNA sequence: TGTGCCAGCAGTTTTGGGGCGCGAGTGGCTTTCTTT.

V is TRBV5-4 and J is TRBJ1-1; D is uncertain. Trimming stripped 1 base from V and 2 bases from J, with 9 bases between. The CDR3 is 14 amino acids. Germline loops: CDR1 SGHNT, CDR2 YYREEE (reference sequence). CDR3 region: CASSLREGNTEAFF. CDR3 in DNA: TGTGCCAGCAGCTTGCGGGAGGGAAACACTGAAGCTTTCTTT.

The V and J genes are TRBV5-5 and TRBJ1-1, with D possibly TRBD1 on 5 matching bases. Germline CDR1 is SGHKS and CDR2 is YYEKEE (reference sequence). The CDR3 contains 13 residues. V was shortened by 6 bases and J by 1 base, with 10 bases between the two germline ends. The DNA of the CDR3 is TGTGCCAGCACCCTTGGGACGAACACTGAAGCTTTCTTT. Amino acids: CASTLGTNTEAFF. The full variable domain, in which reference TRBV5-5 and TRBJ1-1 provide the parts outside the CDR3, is DAGVTQSPTHLIKTRGQQVTLRCSPISGHKSVSWYQQVLGQGPQFIFQYYEKEERGRGNFPDRFSARQFPNYSSELNVNALLLGDSALYLCASTLGTNTEAFFGQGTRLTVV.

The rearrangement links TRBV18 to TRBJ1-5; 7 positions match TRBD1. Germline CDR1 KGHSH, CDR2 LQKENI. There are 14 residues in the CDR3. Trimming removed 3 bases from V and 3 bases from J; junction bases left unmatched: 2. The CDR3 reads CASSPDRDNQPQHF. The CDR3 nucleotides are TGTGCCAGCTCACCCGACAGGGACAATCAGCCCCAGCATTTT. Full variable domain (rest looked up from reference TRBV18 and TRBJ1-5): NAGVMQNPRHLVRRRGQEARLRCSPMKGHSHVYWYRQLPEEGLKFMVYLQKENIIDESGMPKERFSAEFPKEGPSILRIQQVVRGDSAAYFCASSPDRDNQPQHFGDGTRLSIL.

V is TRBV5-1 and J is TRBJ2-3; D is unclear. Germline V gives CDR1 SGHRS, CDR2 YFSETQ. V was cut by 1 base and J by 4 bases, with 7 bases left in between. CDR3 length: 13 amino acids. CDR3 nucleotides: TGCGCCAGCAGCTTGTCTACCGCAGATACGCAGTATTTT. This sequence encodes CASSLSTADTQYF. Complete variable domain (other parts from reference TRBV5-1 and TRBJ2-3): KAGVTQTPRYLIKTRGQQVTLSCSPISGHRSVSWYQQTPGQGLQFLFEYFSETQRNKGNFPGRFSGRQFSNSRSEMNVSTLELGDSALYLCASSLSTADTQYFGPGTRLTVL.

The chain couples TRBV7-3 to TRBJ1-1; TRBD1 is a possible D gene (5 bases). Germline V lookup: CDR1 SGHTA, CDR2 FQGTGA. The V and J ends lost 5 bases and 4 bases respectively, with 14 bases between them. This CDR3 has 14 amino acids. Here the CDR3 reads CASSPQGYGTEAFF. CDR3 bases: TGTGCCAGCAGCCCGCAGGGTTACGGCACTGAAGCTTTCTTT.

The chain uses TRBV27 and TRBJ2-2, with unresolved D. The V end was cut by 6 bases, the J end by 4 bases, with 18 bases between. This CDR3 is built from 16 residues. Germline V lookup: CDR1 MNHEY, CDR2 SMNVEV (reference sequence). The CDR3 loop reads CASSPRGPWVTGELFF. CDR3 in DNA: TGTGCCAGCAGCCCTCGTGGGCCATGGGTCACCGGGGAGCTGTTTTTT.

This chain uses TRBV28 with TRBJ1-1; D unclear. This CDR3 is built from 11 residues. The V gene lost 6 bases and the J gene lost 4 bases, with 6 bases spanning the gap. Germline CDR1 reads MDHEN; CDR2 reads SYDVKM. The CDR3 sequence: CASRTITEAFF. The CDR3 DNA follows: TGTGCCAGCAGAACAATCACTGAAGCTTTCTTT.

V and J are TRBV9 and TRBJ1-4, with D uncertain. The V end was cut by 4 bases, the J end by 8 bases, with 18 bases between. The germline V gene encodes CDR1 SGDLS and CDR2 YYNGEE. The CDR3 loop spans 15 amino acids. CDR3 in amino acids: CASSLLAGPREKLFF. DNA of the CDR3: TGTGCCAGCAGCCTGCTTGCGGGCCCTAGGGAAAAACTGTTTTTT.

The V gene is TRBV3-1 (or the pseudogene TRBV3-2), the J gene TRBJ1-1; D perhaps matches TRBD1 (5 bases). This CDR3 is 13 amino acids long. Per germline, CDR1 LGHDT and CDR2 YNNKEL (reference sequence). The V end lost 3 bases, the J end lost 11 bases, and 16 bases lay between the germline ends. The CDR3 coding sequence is TGTGCCAGCAGCCATCTCAGGGAGACGGAGGCTTTCTTT. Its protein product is CASSHLRETEAFF.

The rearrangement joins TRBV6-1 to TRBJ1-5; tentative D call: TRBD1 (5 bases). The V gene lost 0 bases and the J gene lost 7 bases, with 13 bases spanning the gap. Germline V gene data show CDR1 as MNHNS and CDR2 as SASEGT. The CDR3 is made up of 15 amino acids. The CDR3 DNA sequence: TGTGCCAGCAGTGAAGCCGGCAGGGCAGGCCAGCCCCAGCATTTT. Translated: CASSEAGRAGQPQHF.